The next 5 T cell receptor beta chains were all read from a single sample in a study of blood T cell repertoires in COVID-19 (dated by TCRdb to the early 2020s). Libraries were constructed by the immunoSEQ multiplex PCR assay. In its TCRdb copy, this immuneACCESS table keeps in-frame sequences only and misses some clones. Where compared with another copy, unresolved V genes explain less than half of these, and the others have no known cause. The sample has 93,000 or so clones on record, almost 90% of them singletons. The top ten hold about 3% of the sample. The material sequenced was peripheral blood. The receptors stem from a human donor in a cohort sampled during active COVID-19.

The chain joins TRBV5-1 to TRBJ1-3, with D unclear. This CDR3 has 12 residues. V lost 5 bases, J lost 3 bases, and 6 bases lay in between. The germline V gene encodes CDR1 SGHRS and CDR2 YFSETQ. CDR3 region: CASREGGNTIYF. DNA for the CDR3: TGCGCCAGCAGGGAGGGTGGAAACACCATATATTTT. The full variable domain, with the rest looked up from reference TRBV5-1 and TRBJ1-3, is KAGVTQTPRYLIKTRGQQVTLSCSPISGHRSVSWYQQTPGQGLQFLFEYFSETQRNKGNFPGRFSGRQFSNSRSEMNVSTLELGDSALYLCASREGGNTIYFGEGSWLTVV.

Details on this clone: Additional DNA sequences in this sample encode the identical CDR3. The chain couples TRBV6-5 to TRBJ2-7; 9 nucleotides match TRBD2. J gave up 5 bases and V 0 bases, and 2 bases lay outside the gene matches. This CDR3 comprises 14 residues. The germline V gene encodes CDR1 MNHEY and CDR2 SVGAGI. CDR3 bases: TGTGCCAGCAGTTACTCAGGCGGGGGGGACGAGCAGTACTTC. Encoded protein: CASSYSGGGDEQYF.

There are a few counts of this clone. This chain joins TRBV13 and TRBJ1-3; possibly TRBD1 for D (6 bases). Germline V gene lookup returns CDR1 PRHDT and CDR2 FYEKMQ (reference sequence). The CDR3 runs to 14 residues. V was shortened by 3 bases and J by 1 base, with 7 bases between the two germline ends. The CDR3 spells CASSLDSSGNTIYF. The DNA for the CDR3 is TGTGCCAGCAGCTTGGACAGTTCTGGAAACACCATATATTTT. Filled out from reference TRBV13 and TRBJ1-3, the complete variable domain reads AAGVIQSPRHLIKEKRETATLKCYPIPRHDTVYWYQQGPGQDPQFLISFYEKMQSDKGSIPDRFSAQQFSDYHSELNMSSLELGDSALYFCASSLDSSGNTIYFGEGSWLTVV.

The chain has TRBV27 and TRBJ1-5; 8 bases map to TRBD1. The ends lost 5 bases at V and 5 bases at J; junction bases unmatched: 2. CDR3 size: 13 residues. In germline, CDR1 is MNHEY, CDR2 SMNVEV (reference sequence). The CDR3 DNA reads TGTGCCAGCAGTCGGGGACAGGATCAGCCCCAGCATTTT. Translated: CASSRGQDQPQHF.

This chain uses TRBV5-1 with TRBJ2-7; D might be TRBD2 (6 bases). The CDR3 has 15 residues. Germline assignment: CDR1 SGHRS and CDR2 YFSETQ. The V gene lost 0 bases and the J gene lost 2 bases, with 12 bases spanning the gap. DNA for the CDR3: TGCGCCAGCAGCTTGGGAAGTAGCGGAGCCTACGAGCAGTACTTC. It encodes CASSLGSSGAYEQYF.